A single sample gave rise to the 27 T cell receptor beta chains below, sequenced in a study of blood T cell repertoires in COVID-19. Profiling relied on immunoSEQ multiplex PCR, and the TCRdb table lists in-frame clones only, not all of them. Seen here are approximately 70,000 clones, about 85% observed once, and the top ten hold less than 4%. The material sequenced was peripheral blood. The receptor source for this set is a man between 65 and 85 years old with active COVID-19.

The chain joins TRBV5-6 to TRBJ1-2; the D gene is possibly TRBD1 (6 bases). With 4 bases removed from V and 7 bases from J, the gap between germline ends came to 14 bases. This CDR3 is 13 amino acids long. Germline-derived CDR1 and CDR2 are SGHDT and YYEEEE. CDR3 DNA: TGTGCCAGCAGCCCGAGGGGGACGGGTGGCTACACCTTC. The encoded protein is CASSPRGTGGYTF.

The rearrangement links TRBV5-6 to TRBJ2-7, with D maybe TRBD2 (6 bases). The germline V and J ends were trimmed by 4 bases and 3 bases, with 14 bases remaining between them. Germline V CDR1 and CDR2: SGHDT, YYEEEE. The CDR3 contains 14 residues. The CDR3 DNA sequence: TGTGCCAGCAGCGTCGGGCGGGGAAACTACGAGCAGTACTTC. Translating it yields CASSVGRGNYEQYF.

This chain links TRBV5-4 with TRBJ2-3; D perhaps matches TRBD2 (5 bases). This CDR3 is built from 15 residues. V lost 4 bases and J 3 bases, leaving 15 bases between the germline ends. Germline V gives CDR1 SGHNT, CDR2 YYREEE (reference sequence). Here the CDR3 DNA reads TGTGCCAGCAGCCCACCCGGACCGGGGACAGATACGCAGTATTTT. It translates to CASSPPGPGTDTQYF.

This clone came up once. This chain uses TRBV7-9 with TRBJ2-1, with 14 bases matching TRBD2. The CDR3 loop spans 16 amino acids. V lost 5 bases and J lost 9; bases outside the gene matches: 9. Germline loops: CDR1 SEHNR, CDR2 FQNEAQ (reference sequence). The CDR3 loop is CASSGRLAGGPGEQFF. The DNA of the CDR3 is TGTGCCAGCAGCGGCCGACTAGCGGGAGGGCCGGGTGAGCAGTTCTTC.

The CDR3: CAWSRGTASNYGYTF. Written as DNA, the CDR3 is TGTGCCTGGAGTCGGGGGACAGCCTCTAACTATGGCTACACCTTC. J is TRBJ1-2 and V is TRBV30, with 7 bases that match TRBD1. The length of the CDR3 is 15 residues. CDR1 and CDR2 (germline): GTSNPN, SVGIG (reference sequence). After removal of 2 bases from V and 0 bases from J, the junction contained 6 bases not matched to a gene. Drawing the rest from reference TRBV30 and TRBJ1-2, the complete variable domain is SQTIHQWPATLVQPVGSPLSLECTVEGTSNPNLYWYRQAAGRGLQLLFYSVGIGQISSEVPQNLSASRPQDRQFILSSKKLLLSDSGFYLCAWSRGTASNYGYTFGSGTRLTVV.

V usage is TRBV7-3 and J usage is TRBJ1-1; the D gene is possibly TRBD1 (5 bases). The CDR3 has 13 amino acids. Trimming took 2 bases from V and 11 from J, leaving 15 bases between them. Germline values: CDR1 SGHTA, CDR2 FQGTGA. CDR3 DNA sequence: TGTGCCAGCAGCTTATCCGGGGCGGAGGGGGCTTTCTTT. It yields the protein CASSLSGAEGAFF. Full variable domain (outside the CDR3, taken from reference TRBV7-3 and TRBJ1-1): GAGVSQTPSNKVTEKGKYVELRCDPISGHTALYWYRQSLGQGPEFLIYFQGTGAADDSGLPNDRFFAVRPEGSVSTLKIQRTERGDSAVYLCASSLSGAEGAFFGQGTRLTVV.

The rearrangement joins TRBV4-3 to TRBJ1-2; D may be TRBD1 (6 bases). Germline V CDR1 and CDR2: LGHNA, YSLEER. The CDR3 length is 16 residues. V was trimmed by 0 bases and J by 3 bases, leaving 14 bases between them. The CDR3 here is CASSQDAATGDYGYTF. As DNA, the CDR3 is TGCGCCAGCAGCCAAGATGCGGCGACAGGTGACTATGGCTACACCTTC.

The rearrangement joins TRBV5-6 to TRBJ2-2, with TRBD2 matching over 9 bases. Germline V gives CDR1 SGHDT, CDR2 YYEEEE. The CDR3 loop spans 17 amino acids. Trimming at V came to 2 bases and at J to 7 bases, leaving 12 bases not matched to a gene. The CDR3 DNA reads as TGTGCCAGCAGCTTAGGGTTAGCGGGAGACGGAATCGGGGAGCTGTTTTTT. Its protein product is CASSLGLAGDGIGELFF.

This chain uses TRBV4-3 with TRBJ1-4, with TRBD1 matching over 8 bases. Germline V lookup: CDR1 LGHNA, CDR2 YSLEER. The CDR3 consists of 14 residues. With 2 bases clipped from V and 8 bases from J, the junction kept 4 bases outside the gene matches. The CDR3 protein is CASSQSGTGEKLFF. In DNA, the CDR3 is TGCGCCAGCAGCCAATCCGGGACAGGCGAAAAACTGTTTTTT.

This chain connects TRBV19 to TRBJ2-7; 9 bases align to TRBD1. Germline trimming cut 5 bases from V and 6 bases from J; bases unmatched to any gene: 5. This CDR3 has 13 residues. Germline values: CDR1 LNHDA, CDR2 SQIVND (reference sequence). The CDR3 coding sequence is TGTGCCAGTAGTCGGGACAGGGAGAGCGAGCAGTACTTC. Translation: CASSRDRESEQYF.

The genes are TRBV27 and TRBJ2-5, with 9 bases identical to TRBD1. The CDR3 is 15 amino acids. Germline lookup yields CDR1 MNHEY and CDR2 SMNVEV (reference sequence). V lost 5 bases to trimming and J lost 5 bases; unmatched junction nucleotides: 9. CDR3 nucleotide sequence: TGTGCCAGCAGTACCCGACAGGGGGTGGGGGAGACCCAGTACTTC. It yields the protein CASSTRQGVGETQYF.

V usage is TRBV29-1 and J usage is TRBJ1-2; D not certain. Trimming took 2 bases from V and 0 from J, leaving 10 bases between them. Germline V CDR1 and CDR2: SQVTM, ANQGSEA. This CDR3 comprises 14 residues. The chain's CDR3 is CSVEMVGANYGYTF. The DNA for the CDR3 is TGCAGCGTTGAAATGGTTGGAGCTAACTATGGCTACACCTTC.

CDR3 coding DNA: TGTGCCAGCAGTCCCACCCCCGGAGGCGAGCAGTTCTTC. Protein product: CASSPTPGGEQFF. J is TRBJ2-1 and V is TRBV25-1, with a weak D call TRBD2 (5 bases). Per the germline V gene, CDR1 is MGHDK and CDR2 is SYGVNS. This CDR3 region has 13 residues. V was cut by 5 bases and J by 10 bases, with 15 bases left in between. Using reference TRBV25-1 and TRBJ2-1 for the parts outside the CDR3, the full variable domain is EADIYQTPRYLVIGTGKKITLECSQTMGHDKMYWYQQDPGMELHLIHYSYGVNSTEKGDLSSESTVSRIRTEHFPLTLESARPSHTSQYLCASSPTPGGEQFFGPGTRLTVL.

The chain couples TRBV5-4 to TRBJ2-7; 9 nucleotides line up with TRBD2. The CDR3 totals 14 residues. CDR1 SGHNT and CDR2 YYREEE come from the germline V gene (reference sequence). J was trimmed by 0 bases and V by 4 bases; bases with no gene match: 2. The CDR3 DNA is TGTGCCAGCAGCCCGGGACTAGCCTCCTACGAGCAGTACTTC. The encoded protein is CASSPGLASYEQYF.

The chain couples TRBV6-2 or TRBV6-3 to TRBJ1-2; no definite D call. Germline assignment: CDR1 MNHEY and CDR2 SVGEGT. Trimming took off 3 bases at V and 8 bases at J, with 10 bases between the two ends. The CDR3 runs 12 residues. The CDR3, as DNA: TGTGCCAGCAGTTATGTGGGCTCCGGCTACACCTTC. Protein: CASSYVGSGYTF.

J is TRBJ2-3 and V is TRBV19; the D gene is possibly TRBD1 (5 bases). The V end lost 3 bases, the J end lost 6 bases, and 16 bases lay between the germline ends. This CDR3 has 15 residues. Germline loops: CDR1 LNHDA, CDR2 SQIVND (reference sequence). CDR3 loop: CASSMGRRIPDTQYF. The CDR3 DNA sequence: TGTGCCAGTAGTATGGGGCGTAGAATCCCCGATACGCAGTATTTT. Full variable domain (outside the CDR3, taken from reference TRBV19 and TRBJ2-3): DGGITQSPKYLFRKEGQNVTLSCEQNLNHDAMYWYRQDPGQGLRLIYYSQIVNDFQKGDIAEGYSVSREKKESFPLTVTSAQKNPTAFYLCASSMGRRIPDTQYFGPGTRLTVL.

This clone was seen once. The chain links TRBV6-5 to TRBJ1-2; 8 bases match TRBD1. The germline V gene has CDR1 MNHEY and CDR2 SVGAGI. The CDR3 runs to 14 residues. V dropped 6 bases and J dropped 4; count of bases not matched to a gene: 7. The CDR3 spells CASRATGVAYGYTF. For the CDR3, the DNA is TGTGCCAGCAGAGCGACAGGGGTGGCCTATGGCTACACCTTC.

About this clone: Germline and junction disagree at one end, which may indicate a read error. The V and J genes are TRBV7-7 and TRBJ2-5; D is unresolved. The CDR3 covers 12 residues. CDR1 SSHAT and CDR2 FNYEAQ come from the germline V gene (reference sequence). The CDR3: CASSPSAGTQYF. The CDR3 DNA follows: TGTGCTAGCAGCCCTTCCGCAGGGACCCAGTACTTC. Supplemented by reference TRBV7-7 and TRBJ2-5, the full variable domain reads GAGVSQSPRYKVTKRGQDVTLRCDPISSHATLYWYQQALGQGPEFLTYFNYEAQPDKSGLPSDRFSAERPEGSISTLTIQRTEQRDSAMYRCASSPSAGTQYFGPGTRLLVL.

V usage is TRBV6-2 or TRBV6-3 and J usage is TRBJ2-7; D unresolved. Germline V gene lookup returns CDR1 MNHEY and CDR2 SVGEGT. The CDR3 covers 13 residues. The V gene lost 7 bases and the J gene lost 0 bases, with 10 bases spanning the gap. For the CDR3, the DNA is TGTGCCAGCACCCCCGGTGGCTCCTACGAGCAGTACTTC. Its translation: CASTPGGSYEQYF.

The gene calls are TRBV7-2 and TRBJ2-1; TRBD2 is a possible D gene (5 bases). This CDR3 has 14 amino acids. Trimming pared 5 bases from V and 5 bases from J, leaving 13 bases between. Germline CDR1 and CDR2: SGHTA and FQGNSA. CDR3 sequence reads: CASSRDILDNEQFF. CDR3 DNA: TGTGCCAGCAGCCGGGATATACTAGACAATGAGCAGTTCTTC.

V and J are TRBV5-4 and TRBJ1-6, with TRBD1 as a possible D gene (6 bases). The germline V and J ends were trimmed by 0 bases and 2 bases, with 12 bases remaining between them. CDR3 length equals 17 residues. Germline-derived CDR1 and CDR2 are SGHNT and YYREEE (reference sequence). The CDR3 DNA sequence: TGTGCCAGCAGCTTGGGGGGGGGCCGAGCCTATAATTCACCCCTCCACTTT. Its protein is CASSLGGGRAYNSPLHF.

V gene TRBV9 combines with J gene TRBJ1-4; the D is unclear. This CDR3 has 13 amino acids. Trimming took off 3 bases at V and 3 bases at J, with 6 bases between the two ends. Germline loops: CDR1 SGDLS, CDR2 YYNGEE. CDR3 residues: CASSGEPNEKLFF. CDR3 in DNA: TGTGCCAGCAGCGGGGAGCCTAATGAAAAACTGTTTTTT.

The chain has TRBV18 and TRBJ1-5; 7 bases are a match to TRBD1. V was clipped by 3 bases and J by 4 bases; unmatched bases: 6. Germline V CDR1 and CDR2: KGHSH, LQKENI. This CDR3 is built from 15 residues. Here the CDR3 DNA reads TGTGCCAGCTCACCGACAGGGTTGGGGAATCAGCCCCAGCATTTT. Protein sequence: CASSPTGLGNQPQHF. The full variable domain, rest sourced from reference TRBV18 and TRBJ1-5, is NAGVMQNPRHLVRRRGQEARLRCSPMKGHSHVYWYRQLPEEGLKFMVYLQKENIIDESGMPKERFSAEFPKEGPSILRIQQVVRGDSAAYFCASSPTGLGNQPQHFGDGTRLSIL.

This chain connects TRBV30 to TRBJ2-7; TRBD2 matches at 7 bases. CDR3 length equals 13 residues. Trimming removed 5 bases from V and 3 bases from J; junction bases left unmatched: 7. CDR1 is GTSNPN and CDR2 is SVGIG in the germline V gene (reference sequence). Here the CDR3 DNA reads TGTGCCTGGGTCCGGGGGGAGGGCTACGAGCAGTACTTC. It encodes CAWVRGEGYEQYF.

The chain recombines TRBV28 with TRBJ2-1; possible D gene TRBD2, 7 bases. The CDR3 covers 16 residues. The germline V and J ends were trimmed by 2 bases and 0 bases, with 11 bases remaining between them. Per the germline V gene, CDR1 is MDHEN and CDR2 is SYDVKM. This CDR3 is CASSLEGGGSYNEQFF. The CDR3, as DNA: TGTGCCAGCAGTTTAGAGGGGGGGGGCTCCTACAATGAGCAGTTCTTC.

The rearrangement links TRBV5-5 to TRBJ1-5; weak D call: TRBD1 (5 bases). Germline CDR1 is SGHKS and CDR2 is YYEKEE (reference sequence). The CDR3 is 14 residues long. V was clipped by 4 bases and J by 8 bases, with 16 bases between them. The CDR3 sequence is CASSPTGNQEPQHF. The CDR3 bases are TGTGCCAGCAGCCCCACAGGCAATCAGGAGCCCCAGCATTTT.

The DNA of the CDR3 is TGTGCCAGCTCACCACTTGGCGGAAGAGAGCAGTTCTTC. Its translation is CASSPLGGREQFF. This chain connects TRBV18 to TRBJ2-1; no clear D. The germline V and J ends were trimmed by 1 base and 10 bases, with 11 bases remaining between them. The CDR3 is 13 residues long. The germline gives CDR1 KGHSH, CDR2 LQKENI.